A selection of T cell receptor beta chains follows, all from one sample in a study of persistence of HIV-infected CD4 T cells. Their target antigens are unknown. Libraries were prepared by immunoSEQ multiplex PCR; TCRdb keeps only in-frame clonotypes and omits some of them. The sample shows 35,000 to 50,000 clones, roughly 92% of them seen only once. The sample consisted of CD4+ T cells sorted from PBMCs after roughly 18-hour stimulation, taken from a patient who received antiretroviral therapy. All receptors come from an adult man with HIV who was CMV-seropositive. CDR3s include the opening cysteine and the closing phenylalanine or tryptophan. The D gene is left open where the match is weak. Some rows have no size entry. The others give once, few or many, or a class for an expanded clone.

once	-	TRBV5-1	TRBJ2-7	TGCGCCAGCACGTTGGGGATCGAGCAGTACTTC	CASTLGIEQYF
-	-	TRBV24-1	TRBJ1-3	TGTGCCACCAGTGATTTCCCGGAAAACACCATATATTTT	CATSDFPENTIYF
-	-	TRBV10-1	TRBJ1-5	TGCGCCAGCGGAACGAGGAATCAGCCCCAGCATTTT	CASGTRNQPQHF
once	TRBD2	TRBV18	TRBJ2-3	TGTGCCAGCTCACTTTTGGCCAGCGGGGGAAGCACAGATACGCAGTATTTT	CASSLLASGGSTDTQYF
-	-	TRBV29-1	TRBJ1-1	TGCAGCGTTGGAAACACTGAAGCTTTCTTT	CSVGNTEAFF
-	TRBD1	TRBV19	TRBJ2-3	TGTGCCAGTAGAACAAGTAGGGACAGTAGCACAGATACGCAGTATTTT	CASRTSRDSSTDTQYF
-	TRBD2	TRBV7-2	TRBJ2-3	TGTGCCAGCAGCTTAGAGCCTTTCAGGCGGGGGGGCCATTCAGATACGCAGTATTTT	CASSLEPFRRGGHSDTQYF
-	-	TRBV24-1	TRBJ2-2	TGTGCCACCAGTGTCGGAGCCGGGGAGCTGTTTTTT	CATSVGAGELFF
-	-	TRBV14	TRBJ1-2	TGTGCCAGCAGCCAAACTCTAGCAGAAGTTAACTATGGCTACACCTTC	CASSQTLAEVNYGYTF
-	-	TRBV29-1	TRBJ2-2	TGCAGCGTTGACCCGTGGGGGAGCACCGGGGAGCTGTTTTTT	CSVDPWGSTGELFF
-	TRBD1	TRBV28	TRBJ1-1	TGTGCCAGCGCCGAACAGGGGGCAAACACTGAAGCTTTCTTT	CASAEQGANTEAFF
-	TRBD1	TRBV3-1/TRBV3-2	TRBJ2-2	TGTGCCAGCAGCCTCCACAGGGGGCAGGTCGCCGGGGAGCTGTTTTTT	CASSLHRGQVAGELFF
once	-	TRBV18	TRBJ2-1	TGTGCCAGCTCCCCCACGGGGATTTCCAACAATGAGCAGTTCTTC	CASSPTGISNNEQFF
-	TRBD1	TRBV6-5	TRBJ2-1	TGTGCCAGCAGTTACAGGGACAGGGGGGCCTACAATGAGCAGTTCTTC	CASSYRDRGAYNEQFF
few	-	TRBV6-6	TRBJ1-5	TGTGCCAGCAGCGAAGGGGATCAGCCCCAGCATTTT	CASSEGDQPQHF
-	-	TRBV29-1	TRBJ1-4	TGCAGCGCAAAGGGTGTTGCTAATGAAAAACTGTTTTTT	CSAKGVANEKLFF
few	-	TRBV2	TRBJ1-2	TGTGCCAGCAGTGGCCGCGGGGACATCTATCTTAACTATGGCTACACCTTC	CASSGRGDIYLNYGYTF
-	-	TRBV14	TRBJ2-1	TGTGCCAGCAGCCAAGTTAGAGGCATCTCCTACAATGAGCAGTTCTTC	CASSQVRGISYNEQFF
-	-	TRBV5-1	TRBJ1-1	TGCGCCAGCAGCTTGACTGGCGGGAACACTGAAGCTTTCTTT	CASSLTGGNTEAFF
-	-	TRBV7-2	TRBJ2-2	TGTGCCAGCAGCTTCGGTAGCGGCCACACCGGGGAGCTGTTTTTT	CASSFGSGHTGELFF
-	TRBD2	TRBV10-2	TRBJ2-7	TGCGCCAGCAGTCTCAGCGGGGGGGCCTACGAGCAGTACTTC	CASSLSGGAYEQYF
-	TRBD1	TRBV10-3	TRBJ2-2	TGTGCCATCAGTGAGACCGACAGGGGGCGGACCGGGGAGCTGTTTTTT	CAISETDRGRTGELFF
-	-	TRBV10-1	TRBJ2-7	TGCGCCAGCAGCGCCGGGACAACTTACGAGCAGTACTTC	CASSAGTTYEQYF
-	-	TRBV6-5	TRBJ1-6	TGTGCCAGCAGGACAGGCAGTGATTCACCCCTCCACTTT	CASRTGSDSPLHF
-	-	TRBV19	TRBJ1-5	TGTGCCAGTAGTATGGTAGGGGCCCAACAGCCCCAGCATTTT	CASSMVGAQQPQHF
-	TRBD2	TRBV5-1	TRBJ2-1	TGCGCCAGCAGCTCTGGCGGGGGGGCGGGGAATGAGCAGTTCTTC	CASSSGGGAGNEQFF
-	-	TRBV7-3	TRBJ2-3	TGTGCCAGCAGCCAGGCGGGCGATCGCACAGATACGCAGTATTTT	CASSQAGDRTDTQYF
-	-	TRBV12-3/TRBV12-4	TRBJ1-5	TGTGCAACCAGCGGCGGGGGCAATCAGCCCCAGCATTTT	CATSGGGNQPQHF
-	-	TRBV5-4	TRBJ2-1	TGTGCCAGCAGCCTGCAAGATTCCAATGAGCAGTTCTTC	CASSLQDSNEQFF
-	TRBD1	TRBV5-1	TRBJ2-7	TGCGCCAGCAGCTTGGTCTCGGGACAGGGGGCCCTCGAGCAGTACTTC	CASSLVSGQGALEQYF
-	TRBD1	TRBV5-1	TRBJ1-1	TGCGCCAGCAGCCCCCCGGGACAGCTGAAAGGGAACACTGAAGCTTTCTTT	CASSPPGQLKGNTEAFF
-	TRBD1	TRBV18	TRBJ2-1	TGTGCCAGCTCACCACAGCAGGGGGCGCGATACAATGAGCAGTTCTTC	CASSPQQGARYNEQFF
-	TRBD2	TRBV6-5	TRBJ2-7	TGTGCCAGCAGTATTAGCGGGGGGGCCTACGAGCAGTACTTC	CASSISGGAYEQYF
once	-	TRBV7-8	TRBJ2-7	TGTGCCAGCAGCTTACTGGCGCGGGGGCTAAATCCCTACGAGCAGTACTTC	CASSLLARGLNPYEQYF
once	TRBD1	TRBV5-1	TRBJ2-3	TGCGCCAGTAGGGACAGGGGGTTAACAGATACGCAGTATTTT	CASRDRGLTDTQYF
-	-	TRBV5-3	TRBJ2-7	TGTGCCAGAAGCGAGCCAGGGAACACAGGCGAGCAGTACTTC	CARSEPGNTGEQYF
-	-	TRBV10-1	TRBJ2-7	TGCGCCAGCAGTGAGGCCGGGACCGTTGAGCAGTACTTC	CASSEAGTVEQYF
-	-	TRBV3-1/TRBV3-2	TRBJ1-5	TGTGCCAGCAGCCAATCGGGAGAACCCCGGTATAGCAATCAGCCCCAGCATTTT	CASSQSGEPRYSNQPQHF
-	-	TRBV4-1	TRBJ1-6	TGCGCCAGCAGCCAAGGCCCTGGGGGGACATCGTCTCTCCACTTT	CASSQGPGGTSSLHF
-	-	TRBV7-2	TRBJ1-1	TGTGCCAGCAGCTTAGAGGGCAGGGCTATGAACACTGAAGCTTTCTTT	CASSLEGRAMNTEAFF
-	-	TRBV4-1	TRBJ2-5	TGCGCCAGCAGCCAAGAGCAGGCAATAGAGACCCAGTACTTC	CASSQEQAIETQYF
-	-	TRBV11-3	TRBJ2-7	TGTGCCAGCAGCAAGGGTGAGGAGCAGTACTTC	CASSKGEEQYF
-	TRBD2	TRBV9	TRBJ2-5	TGTGCCAGCAGCGGGAAGCGGGGGGCGATAGAGACCCAGTACTTC	CASSGKRGAIETQYF
-	-	TRBV7-2	TRBJ2-7	TGTGCCAGCAGCTTAGTTGAGCGGGCGAGGCAGTACTTC	CASSLVERARQYF
-	-	TRBV19	TRBJ1-5	TGTGCCAGTAGTAGGGGAACACAGGTCCTGGTTCCCCAGCATTTT	CASSRGTQVLVPQHF
-	-	TRBV28	TRBJ2-1	TGTGCCAGCAGTTTACCAGGGACGGATGAGCAGTTCTTC	CASSLPGTDEQFF
-	TRBD2	TRBV10-1	TRBJ2-3	TGCGCCAGCAGTTTAGCGGGGGAGGCAGATACGCAGTATTTT	CASSLAGEADTQYF
-	TRBD1	TRBV7-9	TRBJ2-6	TGTGCCAGCAGCTTGACAGGGGGTTCCAACGTCCTGACTTTC	CASSLTGGSNVLTF
-	TRBD2	TRBV6-6	TRBJ2-3	TGTGCCAGCAGTTACCGAGCGGGGGGCCGCACAGATACGCAGTATTTT	CASSYRAGGRTDTQYF
-	TRBD1	TRBV7-2	TRBJ1-6	TGTGCCAGCAGGTTCACAGGGGGAGGTAATTCACCCCTCCACTTT	CASRFTGGGNSPLHF
-	-	TRBV5-5	TRBJ2-3	TGTGCCAGCACCCTAGACGGGGGGCCCGGCACAGATACGCAGTATTTT	CASTLDGGPGTDTQYF
once	TRBD2	TRBV4-2	TRBJ2-1	TGTGCCAGCAGCCAAATAGCGGGGGGGTACAATGAGCAGTTCTTC	CASSQIAGGYNEQFF
-	-	TRBV6-6	TRBJ2-7	TGTGCCAGCAGCCCACGGACCTACGAGCAGTACTTC	CASSPRTYEQYF
-	TRBD1	TRBV11-2	TRBJ2-7	TGTGCCAGCAGCCGTCGAACACAGGGGTACGAGCAGTACTTC	CASSRRTQGYEQYF
few	TRBD2	TRBV7-2	TRBJ2-2	TGTGCCAGCAGCCTCCAGTCTAGCGGGAGGAACACCGGGGAGCTGTTTTTT	CASSLQSSGRNTGELFF
-	-	TRBV5-1	TRBJ1-2	TGCGCCAGCAGCACCGGACAGATTTACTATGGCTACACCTTC	CASSTGQIYYGYTF